Shown below are 13 T cell receptor beta chains from a single sample sequenced in a study of cytomegalovirus exposure and HLA in healthy donors. In the PCR, 60 Vbeta and 13 Jbeta primers were used. Data came from immunoSEQ multiplex PCR; TCRdb stores just in-frame clones and leaves some out. The repertoire includes approximately 160,000 clones, about four fifths of them detected once, and around 4.8% sits in the top ten. Sequenced material: PBMCs. These receptors were obtained from a man between 18 and 29 years old in good health and CMV-seronegative.

On this clone itself: Its ends do not fully match the called genes, so a read error is possible. This chain joins TRBV7-7 and TRBJ2-7; 9 bases align to TRBD1. Germline CDR1 is SSHAT and CDR2 is FNYEAQ (reference sequence). CDR3 length: 15 amino acids. The CDR3 nucleotides read TGTGCTAGCAGTCTTGGGACAGGGTCACACTACGAGCAGTACTTC. It is translated as CASSLGTGSHYEQYF. The full variable domain, its missing parts supplied by reference TRBV7-7 and TRBJ2-7, is GAGVSQSPRYKVTKRGQDVTLRCDPISSHATLYWYQQALGQGPEFLTYFNYEAQPDKSGLPSDRFSAERPEGSISTLTIQRTEQRDSAMYRCASSLGTGSHYEQYFGPGTRLTVT.

The V gene is TRBV28, the J gene TRBJ2-7; 12 bases fit TRBD1. Germline loops: CDR1 MDHEN, CDR2 SYDVKM. Germline trimming cut 3 bases from V and 0 bases from J; bases unmatched to any gene: 9. The CDR3 is 18 residues long. The CDR3 nucleotides read TGTGCCAGCAGTTTCTCCGGGACAGGGGGCGCGGGCTCCTACGAGCAGTACTTC. Translating gives CASSFSGTGGAGSYEQYF.

The V gene is TRBV5-6, the J gene TRBJ1-2; no definite D call. Germline CDR1 reads SGHDT; CDR2 reads YYEEEE. The CDR3 is made up of 13 amino acids. Trimming stripped 4 bases from V and 3 bases from J, with 10 bases between. CDR3 loop: CASSQTHDYGYTF. The CDR3 DNA reads TGTGCCAGCAGCCAAACACACGACTATGGCTACACCTTC.

This chain connects TRBV2 to TRBJ1-6, with D unclear. There are 15 residues in the CDR3. The germline gives CDR1 SNHLY, CDR2 FYNNEI. V dropped 4 bases and J dropped 6 bases, with 13 bases sitting between them. The CDR3 DNA reads TGTGCCAGCAGTGGCTTGGACGGGGTTAATTCACCCCTCCACTTT. This translates into CASSGLDGVNSPLHF.

This clone was picked up a small number of times. The V call is TRBV7-3, the J call TRBJ2-5; maybe TRBD2 (6 bases). V gave up 1 base and J gave up 4 bases, with 16 bases separating them. The germline V gene has CDR1 SGHTA and CDR2 FQGTGA. The CDR3 totals 16 residues. The CDR3 DNA reads as TGTGCCAGCAGCTTAAACGGCGGGGATAGGGGAGAGACCCAGTACTTC. The encoded protein is CASSLNGGDRGETQYF.

This chain joins TRBV4-3 and TRBJ2-1; 9 bases map to TRBD2. Germline V gives CDR1 LGHNA, CDR2 YSLEER. CDR3 length: 17 amino acids. Trimming cost V 0 bases and J 8 bases; bases outside gene matches: 11. Here the CDR3 DNA reads TGCGCCAGCAGCCAAGATCGAAGTGAACTAGCGGGCGATGAGCAGTTCTTC. Its protein is CASSQDRSELAGDEQFF.

The chain uses TRBV30 and TRBJ2-2, with D possibly matching TRBD2 (5 bases). Between the trimmed V and J ends, which lost 3 bases and 5 bases, there was a span of 10 bases. The CDR3 has 13 amino acids. Germline loops: CDR1 GTSNPN, CDR2 SVGIG (reference sequence). The CDR3 DNA follows: TGTGCCTGGAGCCGGTCGGGGACCGGGGAGCTGTTTTTT. Encoded protein: CAWSRSGTGELFF.

The CDR3 DNA reads as TGTGCCAGCAGAAGGACAGGGTTTGAATTGGAGACCCAGTACTTC. It yields the protein CASRRTGFELETQYF. The chain recombines TRBV6-5 with TRBJ2-5, with TRBD1 matching over 8 bases. Germline V lookup: CDR1 MNHEY, CDR2 SVGAGI. After removal of 6 bases from V and 5 bases from J, the junction contained 11 bases not matched to a gene. The CDR3 is 15 residues long.

Remarks on this clone: Given the absence of the conserved phenylalanine or tryptophan at the CDR3 end, a read error is likely. CDR3 residues: CASRQLMNTEAFL. The CDR3 nucleotides read TGTGCCAGCAGACAGCTCATGAACACTGAAGCTTTCCTT. The rearrangement links TRBV7-9 to TRBJ1-1; D gene unclear. This CDR3 region has 13 residues. The V gene lost 6 bases and the J gene lost 0 bases, with 8 bases spanning the gap. From germline, CDR1 is SEHNR and CDR2 FQNEAQ (reference sequence).

The chain links TRBV15 to TRBJ2-7; D might be TRBD2 (5 bases). Trimming took 5 bases from V and 5 from J, leaving 10 bases between them. CDR3 length: 12 residues. Germline V CDR1 and CDR2: LNHNV, YYDKDF (reference sequence). CDR3 coding DNA: TGTGCCACCAGCGGGAGACAAAACGAGCAGTACTTC. This translates into CATSGRQNEQYF.

This clone showed up just a few times. Here the CDR3 reads CAISGGSYEQYF. DNA for the CDR3: TGTGCCATATCCGGCGGGTCCTACGAGCAGTACTTC. J is TRBJ2-7 and V is TRBV10-3; D perhaps matches TRBD2 (5 bases). Trimming left V 9 bases short and J 1 base short, with 10 bases between. The CDR3 is 12 residues long. Germline V CDR1 and CDR2: ENHRY, SYGVKD.

This chain joins TRBV19 and TRBJ2-3, with 8 bases fitting TRBD1. The CDR3 totals 17 residues. Germline CDR1 is LNHDA and CDR2 is SQIVND (reference sequence). Losses at the gene ends were 1 base for V and 3 bases for J; bases not matched to a gene: 9. CDR3 sequence: CASSIGAGGVGTDTQYF. DNA of the CDR3: TGTGCCAGTAGTATAGGGGCAGGGGGCGTAGGGACAGATACGCAGTATTTT.

J is TRBJ1-1 and V is TRBV7-8; possible D gene TRBD1, 6 bases. From germline, CDR1 is SGHVS and CDR2 FQNEAQ. This CDR3 is 15 amino acids long. V was clipped by 5 bases and J by 6 bases, with 19 bases between them. For the CDR3, the DNA is TGTGCCAGCAGCCTCCCCCGGGACATGTTGGCTGAAGCTTTCTTT. Residues: CASSLPRDMLAEAFF.